The clone carrying this TCR beta chain occurred a few times. Every one of the donors was a healthy Caucasian. Using its own MiXCR run on the 5' RACE reads, TCRdb lists one record per CDR3 protein. The data hold 300,000 to 350,000 distinct CDR3 sequences, with roughly an eighth observed a single time. This record belongs to a study of identical twins. Trimming removed 3 bases from V and 2 bases from J, with 10 bases in between. This CDR3 is built from 14 residues. From germline, CDR1 is KGHSH and CDR2 LQKENI. The same data also went into a second study, on yellow fever vaccine responses in identical twins.

The receptor was isolated from a woman under 30 in good health. This chain connects TRBV18 to TRBJ2-5; D is undetermined. Sequences were obtained from CD8+ T cells sorted from blood. CDR3 DNA sequence: TGTGCCAGCTCACCCCGGATGGAACAAGAGACCCAGTACTTC. It codes for CASSPRMEQETQYF. The whole variable domain, remainder taken from reference TRBV18 and TRBJ2-5, is NAGVMQNPRHLVRRRGQEARLRCSPMKGHSHVYWYRQLPEEGLKFMVYLQKENIIDESGMPKERFSAEFPKEGPSILRIQQVVRGDSAAYFCASSPRMEQETQYFGPGTRLLVL.